The entry that follows covers one T cell receptor (beta chain) sequence. The antigen is not known. Some clones are missing from TCRdb's copy, which holds only in-frame ones; the method was immunoSEQ multiplex PCR. The sample lists millions of clones, 85% to 95% occurring once. The sample comes from a study of shared clonotypes between healthy human individuals. Study-level background: Three plates were used per donor for CD4 naive, three for CD4 memory, two for CD8 naive and one for CD8 memory.

Naive CD8 cells lacked CD45RO and underwent positive selection for CCR7, leaving out terminally differentiated effector memory CD45RA+ cells. Recent vaccinations or acute infections were absent in the healthy HIV-negative adult donors. Trimming removed 3 bases from V and 0 bases from J, with 6 bases in between. This CDR3 contains 14 residues. Germline values: CDR1 MDHEN, CDR2 SYDVKM. Findings and limits, study-wide: Expectations were that clonotype sharing among donors would be affected by sequencing depth. Large sequencing depth failed to make sorted-subset sequencing complete, rarefaction showed.

The sequencing sample was made of naive CD8+ T cells from PBMCs. This rearrangement joins TRBV28 to TRBJ2-4; D is unclear. The sequence came from a man aged 18-30 years in good health. Some clones in this sample may be carry-over from other donors' samples. The CDR3 spells CASSLKLAKNIQYF. As DNA, the CDR3 is TGTGCCAGCAGTTTGAAACTAGCCAAAAACATTCAGTACTTC.